Described below is a single T cell receptor beta chain sequence and its context. Treatment specified: around 19 received Ad26.COV2.S at low or high dose, single or two shots; about 5 received placebo; per-sample allocation not given. Each sample was drawn 63 days after the first injection (of vaccine or placebo). The data stem from a study of Ad26.COV2.S vaccination and SARS-CoV-2 variants. Libraries were prepared by immunoSEQ multiplex PCR; TCRdb keeps only in-frame clonotypes and omits some of them. The sample shows about 410,000 clones, over 80% of them seen only once. The sequence derives from a person between 18 and 65 years old who received the Ad26.COV2.S COVID-19 vaccine or a placebo. The material sequenced was peripheral blood, taken in a trial of Ad26.COV2.S vaccine versus placebo.

This chain's CDR3 is CATSLFRDRASSLYNEQFF. The DNA for the CDR3 is TGTGCCACCAGCTTATTCCGGGACAGGGCGTCTTCCCTCTACAATGAGCAGTTCTTC. The chain employs TRBV15 and TRBJ2-1, with 9 nucleotides matching TRBD1. The CDR3 contains 19 residues. Losses at the gene ends were 5 bases for V and 3 bases for J; bases not matched to a gene: 17. CDR1 LNHNV and CDR2 YYDKDF come from the germline V gene (reference sequence).